A selection of T cell receptor beta chains follows, all from one sample in a study of blood T cell repertoires in COVID-19. Assay used: immunoSEQ multiplex PCR; TCRdb lists only in-frame clones, some missing. There are about 180,000 clones in the sample; about 84% occur only once, and approximately 7.3% lies in the top ten. Sequenced material: peripheral blood. The receptor set was obtained from a human donor in a cohort sampled during active COVID-19. The CDR3 runs from the conserved cysteine through the conserved F or W. D genes are given only for firm matches. A clone size is listed for some rows: how often the clone was seen (once, few, many), or a class if it is expanded.

D gene,clone size,V gene,J gene,CDR3 DNA,CDR3 protein
-,-,TRBV6-5,TRBJ2-7,TGTGCCATCCAGGTGACGGGAAGCTTTCGAGAGCAGTACTTC,CAIQVTGSFREQYF
TRBD1,-,TRBV18,TRBJ2-3,TGTGCCAGCTTAAGAGACAGGGCTCCATCAGATACGCAGTATTTT,CASLRDRAPSDTQYF
TRBD1,-,TRBV6-5,TRBJ1-2,TGTGCCAGCAGCATCGGGACAGGTCAAGGCTACACCTTC,CASSIGTGQGYTF
-,-,TRBV4-2,TRBJ1-5,TGTGCCAGCAGCCAAGGCGCAGGATTAAATCAGCCCCAGCATTTT,CASSQGAGLNQPQHF
-,-,TRBV19,TRBJ2-1,TGTGCCAGTAGTATAGTGGCGGGTATGGCAGGTGAGCAGTTCTTC,CASSIVAGMAGEQFF
-,few,TRBV4-1,TRBJ1-4,TGCGCCAGCAGCCAAGCAGTTTACGCTGCAACTAATGAAAAACTGTTTTTT,CASSQAVYAATNEKLFF
TRBD2,-,TRBV10-1,TRBJ2-7,TGCGCCAGCAGTGATATTAGACTAGCGGAGTCCTACGAGCAGTACTTC,CASSDIRLAESYEQYF
TRBD2,-,TRBV7-9,TRBJ2-3,TGTGCCAGCAGCCTAGGGACTACCACAGATACGCAGTATTTT,CASSLGTTTDTQYF
TRBD1,-,TRBV19,TRBJ1-5,TGTGCCAGTAAAAACGAGGACAGGGGCAGGGTCGGCAATCAGCCCCAGCATTTT,CASKNEDRGRVGNQPQHF
-,many,TRBV19,TRBJ1-6,TGTGCCAGTACTGCACAGGGTAATTCACCCCTCCACTTT,CASTAQGNSPLHF
TRBD1,-,TRBV18,TRBJ2-1,TGTGCCAGCTCACCTATGGACAGGGGACCCTACAATGAGCAGTTCTTC,CASSPMDRGPYNEQFF
TRBD2,once,TRBV5-1,TRBJ2-7,TGCGCCAGCAGCTTTGGTGGAGCGGGGGGGATCTACGAGCAGTACTTC,CASSFGGAGGIYEQYF
-,-,TRBV7-3,TRBJ2-6,TGTGCCAGCAGCTTAAGCCCCCGGTTGTCTGGGGCCAACGTCCTGACTTTC,CASSLSPRLSGANVLTF
-,-,TRBV14,TRBJ2-6,TGTGCCAGCAGCCGCGAAGCGACAGTCCCTGGGACTGGGGCCAACGTCCTGACTTTC,CASSREATVPGTGANVLTF
TRBD1,-,TRBV2,TRBJ2-2,TGTGCCAGCAACTGGGACAGGGTGGTTCCCGGGGAGCTGTTTTTT,CASNWDRVVPGELFF
-,-,TRBV5-1,TRBJ2-7,TGCGCCAGCAGCTTCTCGACAGGCCCCTACGAGCAGTACTTC,CASSFSTGPYEQYF
-,-,TRBV6-5,TRBJ2-2,TGTGCCAGCAGTTACTCTGGGGGGTTGGGCGGGGAGCTGTTTTTT,CASSYSGGLGGELFF
-,-,TRBV15,TRBJ1-2,TGTGCCACCAGCAGAGATCAGGGCCCCTGGGGCTACACCTTC,CATSRDQGPWGYTF
TRBD1,-,TRBV2,TRBJ2-7,TGTGCCAGCGTAGGACAGGGGTACGAGCAGTACTTC,CASVGQGYEQYF
TRBD1,-,TRBV7-8,TRBJ2-7,TGTGCCAGCACCCCCCCAGGGGGCAGGGAGCAGTACTTC,CASTPPGGREQYF
TRBD2,-,TRBV19,TRBJ2-5,TGTGCCAGTAGTATGAGAGCGGGGGGCCGGTACCAAGAGACCCAGTACTTC,CASSMRAGGRYQETQYF
TRBD1,once,TRBV6-1,TRBJ2-7,TGTGCCAGCAGTGAAGGAGCAGGGACAGGGGGCACCGAGCAGTACTTC,CASSEGAGTGGTEQYF
-,-,TRBV27,TRBJ2-1,TGTGCCAGCAATGGGCGGAGGGGCCTCAATGAGCAGTTCTTC,CASNGRRGLNEQFF
-,once,TRBV19,TRBJ2-7,TGTGCCAGTAGTCGGACTGGTTTCTGGCAGCAGTACTTC,CASSRTGFWQQYF
-,-,TRBV18,TRBJ1-1,TGTGCCAGCTCACCCAGGGTTGTAGACACTGAAGCTTTCTTT,CASSPRVVDTEAFF
-,-,TRBV11-2,TRBJ1-4,TGTGCCAGCAGCCGACGGCAGGTTGTCACTAATGAAAAACTGTTTTTT,CASSRRQVVTNEKLFF
TRBD1,-,TRBV2,TRBJ2-7,TGTGCCAGCAGTTCGGGACAGCCTTCTTTCTACGAGCAGTACTTC,CASSSGQPSFYEQYF
-,once,TRBV3-1/TRBV3-2,TRBJ2-7,TGTGCCAGCAGCCAAGATCCCCATTACGAGCAGTACTTC,CASSQDPHYEQYF
-,-,TRBV7-9,TRBJ1-6,TGTGCCAGCAGCCTCCCCAGGTCTCCCCTCCACTTT,CASSLPRSPLHF
-,-,TRBV10-3,TRBJ1-6,TGTGCCATCAGTGACCCGGGCAGGAGGAATTCACCCCTCCACTTT,CAISDPGRRNSPLHF
TRBD2,few,TRBV9,TRBJ2-3,TGTGCCAGCAGCGCGGGACTAGCGGGGCACACAGATACGCAGTATTTT,CASSAGLAGHTDTQYF
-,-,TRBV23-1,TRBJ1-1,TGCGCCAGCAGTTTAAGTACAGCCCTCAACACTGAAGCTTTCTTT,CASSLSTALNTEAFF
-,many,TRBV7-9,TRBJ1-2,TGTGCCAGCAGCCCCCTACGCTATGGCTACACCTTC,CASSPLRYGYTF